The TCR beta chain under discussion was sequenced for a study of blood T cell repertoires in COVID-19. Looking at the study overall: Material from acute and convalescent COVID-19 was sourced from the United States, Italy and Spain.

Only in-frame clones appear in the TCRdb table, and some are missing; sequencing was by immunoSEQ multiplex PCR. The sample shows some 290,000 clones, under 90% of them seen only once. Sequenced input: peripheral blood. This receptor was identified in a woman aged 25-40 years with COVID-19, enrolled during active disease.

DNA for the CDR3: TGTGCCAGCAGCTTACTAGGCGATACGCAGTATTTT. This translates into CASSLLGDTQYF. The chain joins TRBV11-2 to TRBJ2-3; D remains unclear. Germline assignment: CDR1 SGHAT and CDR2 FQNNGV. Trimming removed 2 bases from V and 6 bases from J, with 6 bases in between. This CDR3 is built from 12 residues. The full variable domain, with the rest looked up from reference TRBV11-2 and TRBJ2-3, is EAGVAQSPRYKIIEKRQSVAFWCNPISGHATLYWYQQILGQGPKLLIQFQNNGVVDDSQLPKDRFSAERLKGVDSTLKIQPAKLEDSAVYLCASSLLGDTQYFGPGTRLTVL.